The source of this T cell receptor beta chain is a study of T cell repertoires in cytomegalovirus infection. The overall study: Evidence of both CMV infection and a matching HLA type came from public TCR beta signatures.

This clonotype was detected only a few times. Its antigen is not known. Between the trimmed V and J ends, which lost 4 bases and 1 base, there was a span of 13 bases. There are 16 residues in the CDR3. Looked up from germline, CDR1 is SGHDN and CDR2 is FVKESK. Findings of the study overall: Clonotype analysis showed dominance of the ex vivo response by HLA-C-restricted CMV-specific TCR beta clonotypes.

TCRdb processed the reads anew with MiXCR; each CDR3 protein has one entry. The table lists under 200,000 distinct CDR3 sequences, 9.5% of them singletons. Sequencing input: PBMCs. This rearrangement joins TRBV14 to TRBJ1-4; no clear D gene. The receptor was derived from a human donor in good health (CMV status not recorded). Some clones in this sample may be carry-over from other donors' samples. The CDR3 here is CASSRDPLGTNEKLFF. The CDR3 DNA reads as TGTGCCAGCAGCCGCGACCCCCTCGGAACTAATGAAAAACTGTTTTTT.